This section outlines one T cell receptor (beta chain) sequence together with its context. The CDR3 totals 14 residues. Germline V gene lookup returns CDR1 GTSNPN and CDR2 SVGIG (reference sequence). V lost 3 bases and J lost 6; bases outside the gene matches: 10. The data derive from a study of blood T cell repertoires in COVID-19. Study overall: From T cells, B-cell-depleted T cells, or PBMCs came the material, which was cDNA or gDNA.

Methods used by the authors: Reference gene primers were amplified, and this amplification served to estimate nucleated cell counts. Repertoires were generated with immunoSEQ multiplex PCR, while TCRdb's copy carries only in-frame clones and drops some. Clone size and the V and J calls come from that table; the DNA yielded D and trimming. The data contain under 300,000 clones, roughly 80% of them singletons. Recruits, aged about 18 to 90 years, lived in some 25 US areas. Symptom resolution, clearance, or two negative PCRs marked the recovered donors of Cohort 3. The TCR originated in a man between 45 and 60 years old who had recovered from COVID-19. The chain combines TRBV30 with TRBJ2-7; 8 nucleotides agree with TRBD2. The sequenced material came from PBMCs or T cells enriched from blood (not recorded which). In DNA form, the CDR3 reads TGTGCCTGGAGCCGGGGGGGGTTTTCGGGCGAGCAGTACTTC. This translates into CAWSRGGFSGEQYF.